Shown below are 10 T cell receptor beta chains from a single sample sequenced in a study of cytomegalovirus exposure and HLA in healthy donors. PCR primers comprised 60 Vbeta and 13 Jbeta primers. Data came from immunoSEQ multiplex PCR; TCRdb stores just in-frame clones and leaves some out. Among under 130,000 clones listed, 10% to 15% were seen once. Sample: PBMCs. The source is a man in his forties in good health and CMV-seropositive.

This chain uses TRBV5-1 with TRBJ1-5; 8 nucleotides agree with TRBD1. The CDR3 sequence is 17 residues long. Unmatched junction bases numbered 13, after V lost 4 bases and J lost 4 bases. CDR1 is SGHRS, CDR2 YFSETQ, per germline. CDR3 sequence reads: CASSPDRGFSRNQPQHF. The CDR3, as DNA: TGCGCCAGCAGCCCCGACAGGGGATTTAGTAGGAATCAGCCCCAGCATTTT. Combining the CDR3 with reference TRBV5-1 and TRBJ1-5 gives the whole variable domain KAGVTQTPRYLIKTRGQQVTLSCSPISGHRSVSWYQQTPGQGLQFLFEYFSETQRNKGNFPGRFSGRQFSNSRSEMNVSTLELGDSALYLCASSPDRGFSRNQPQHFGDGTRLSIL.

The rearrangement uses TRBV19 and TRBJ1-1, with D tentatively TRBD1 (6 bases). This CDR3 spans 16 amino acids. Trimming took off 7 bases at V and 0 bases at J, with 18 bases between the two ends. Germline V gene data show CDR1 as LNHDA and CDR2 as SQIVND (reference sequence). CDR3 nucleotide sequence: TGTGCCAGTACCCTAAGGAGGGAGGGGGTGAACACTGAAGCTTTCTTT. Protein product: CASTLRREGVNTEAFF.

This clone came up a few times. The DNA for the CDR3 is TGTGCCAGCAGTTTAGACAGGGACCACGAGCAGTACTTC. It codes for CASSLDRDHEQYF. The chain joins TRBV27 to TRBJ2-7; 7 nucleotides match TRBD1. The CDR3 loop spans 13 amino acids. The germline CDR1 and CDR2 sequences are MNHEY and SMNVEV (reference sequence). The trim removed 2 bases at V and 5 bases at J, leaving 3 bases unmatched.

J is TRBJ2-1 and V is TRBV6-5; tentative D call: TRBD2 (5 bases). This CDR3 comprises 14 residues. CDR1 and CDR2 from the germline V gene are MNHEY and SVGAGI. V lost 0 bases, J lost 9 bases, and 12 bases lay in between. The CDR3 DNA reads as TGTGCCAGCAGTTACTCGTCTCAGGCGGGTGAGCAGTTCTTC. Its translation: CASSYSSQAGEQFF.

V is TRBV4-2 and J is TRBJ2-3, with 8 bases that match TRBD2. V dropped 5 bases and J dropped 3; count of bases not matched to a gene: 10. CDR1 is LGHNA, CDR2 YNFKEQ, per germline. The CDR3 is made up of 16 amino acids. CDR3 loop: CASSSKPQRETDTQYF. The DNA for the CDR3 is TGTGCCAGCAGCTCAAAGCCCCAGCGGGAGACAGATACGCAGTATTTT.

This chain joins TRBV5-6 and TRBJ2-7, with TRBD2 matching over 14 bases. Unmatched junction bases numbered 1, after V lost 2 bases and J lost 0 bases. This CDR3 is 16 amino acids long. Per germline, CDR1 SGHDT and CDR2 YYEEEE. The CDR3 DNA is TGTGCCAGCAGCTTTGGGACTAGCGGGAGCTCCTACGAGCAGTACTTC. Protein product: CASSFGTSGSSYEQYF. Full variable domain (rest looked up from reference TRBV5-6 and TRBJ2-7): DAGVTQSPTHLIKTRGQQVTLRCSPKSGHDTVSWYQQALGQGPQFIFQYYEEEERQRGNFPDRFSGHQFPNYSSELNVNALLLGDSALYLCASSFGTSGSSYEQYFGPGTRLTVT.

This chain links TRBV7-9 with TRBJ2-5; D perhaps matches TRBD1 (6 bases). Looked up from germline, CDR1 is SEHNR and CDR2 is FQNEAQ (reference sequence). Trimming left V 6 bases short and J 5 bases short, with 22 bases between. This CDR3 region has 16 residues. CDR3: CASRSHRAPREETQYF. CDR3 bases: TGTGCCAGCAGGTCACACAGGGCCCCTAGGGAGGAGACCCAGTACTTC.

This clone was seen a few times. V and J are TRBV7-2 and TRBJ2-5, with TRBD2 identical over 11 bases. Germline values: CDR1 SGHTA, CDR2 FQGNSA. V lost 1 base to trimming and J lost 2 bases; unmatched junction nucleotides: 6. There are 17 residues in the CDR3. This CDR3 reads CASSLGGRTSGQETQYF. Written as DNA, the CDR3 is TGTGCCAGCAGCTTAGGTGGGCGGACTAGCGGGCAAGAGACCCAGTACTTC.

This clone occurred a few times. This chain uses TRBV18 with TRBJ2-7; D may be TRBD1 (6 bases). Trimming stripped 6 bases from V and 6 bases from J, with 18 bases between. The CDR3 spans 14 residues. CDR1 KGHSH and CDR2 LQKENI come from the germline V gene. CDR3 region: CASSQTGEGFEQYF. In nucleotides, the CDR3 is TGTGCCAGCTCTCAGACAGGCGAGGGCTTCGAGCAGTACTTC. Together with reference TRBV18 and TRBJ2-7, the CDR3 gives the full variable domain: NAGVMQNPRHLVRRRGQEARLRCSPMKGHSHVYWYRQLPEEGLKFMVYLQKENIIDESGMPKERFSAEFPKEGPSILRIQQVVRGDSAAYFCASSQTGEGFEQYFGPGTRLTVT.

The CDR3 region has the DNA TGTGCCAGCAGTGGTTGGACAGGGAGTCTTCAAGAGACCCAGTACTTC. Translated, it gives CASSGWTGSLQETQYF. The chain carries TRBV6-1 and TRBJ2-5; 8 bases are a match to TRBD1. This CDR3 has 16 amino acids. The junction had 9 bases not matched to a gene; V was cut back by 4 bases and J by 2 bases. Germline V gives CDR1 MNHNS, CDR2 SASEGT.